Listed here are 27 T cell receptor beta chains from one sample, sequenced in a study of ipilimumab plus nivolumab after autologous stem cell transplantation. Repertoires were generated with immunoSEQ multiplex PCR, while TCRdb's copy carries only in-frame clones and drops some. Here the sample spans about 22,000 clones, roughly 80% being singletons. The source material was PBMCs, sampled in a trial of ipilimumab plus nivolumab as post-transplant consolidation. These receptors all come from a male donor with diffuse large B-cell lymphoma.

The V gene is TRBV9, the J gene TRBJ2-7; D might be TRBD1 or TRBD2, each matching 5 bases. Germline CDR1 SGDLS, CDR2 YYNGEE. V dropped 2 bases and J dropped 2 bases, with 14 bases sitting between them. The length of the CDR3 is 15 residues. The CDR3 nucleotides are TGTGCCAGCAGCGTGGCCGGGACCAAAACCTACGAGCAGTACTTC. It translates to CASSVAGTKTYEQYF.

The chain couples TRBV10-3 to TRBJ1-3; TRBD1 is a possible D gene (6 bases). Germline lookup yields CDR1 ENHRY and CDR2 SYGVKD. The CDR3 is 19 residues long. Trimming removed 6 bases from V and 4 bases from J, with 28 bases in between. DNA for the CDR3: TGTGCCATCAGAAAAACCCCGGAACAGGGAGGAAATAGAGGAAACACCATATATTTT. Translation gives CAIRKTPEQGGNRGNTIYF.

This clone was found a few times. The chain couples TRBV14 to TRBJ2-7; D unclear. Germline CDR1 and CDR2: SGHDN and FVKESK. V shed 1 base and J shed 8 bases, with 6 bases lying between them. The CDR3 length is 11 residues. CDR3: CASSQGVKQYF. The CDR3 coding sequence is TGTGCCAGCAGCCAAGGAGTTAAGCAGTACTTC.

The V call is TRBV19, the J call TRBJ2-1; D unresolved. Trimming left V 7 bases short and J 5 bases short, with 18 bases between. The CDR3 totals 15 residues. CDR1 and CDR2 from the germline V gene are LNHDA and SQIVND (reference sequence). This CDR3 is CASTSLNGPHNEQFF. The CDR3 DNA sequence: TGTGCCAGTACCTCACTGAACGGACCTCACAATGAGCAGTTCTTC. Drawing the rest from reference TRBV19 and TRBJ2-1, the complete variable domain is DGGITQSPKYLFRKEGQNVTLSCEQNLNHDAMYWYRQDPGQGLRLIYYSQIVNDFQKGDIAEGYSVSREKKESFPLTVTSAQKNPTAFYLCASTSLNGPHNEQFFGPGTRLTVL.

The V and J genes are TRBV28 and TRBJ2-7, with D possibly matching TRBD1 (6 bases). V was cut by 3 bases and J by 2 bases, with 14 bases left in between. The germline gives CDR1 MDHEN, CDR2 SYDVKM. This CDR3 contains 15 residues. The CDR3 reads CASSFLGQWTYEQYF. In DNA, the CDR3 is TGTGCCAGCAGTTTTTTAGGACAGTGGACCTACGAGCAGTACTTC.

The V call is TRBV4-2, the J call TRBJ2-5, with D unresolved. CDR3 length: 15 amino acids. CDR1 is LGHNA, CDR2 YNFKEQ, per germline. The V end lost 1 base, the J end lost 5 bases, and 14 bases lay between the germline ends. The CDR3 nucleotides read TGTGCCAGCAGCCAAGGTACAGCCGCTGGGGAGACCCAGTACTTC. Translation: CASSQGTAAGETQYF.

Here the CDR3 DNA reads TGTGCCAGTAGGGCCCCTCAGGGAGTACGAACTGAAGCTTTCTTT. Its protein is CASRAPQGVRTEAFF. The V call is TRBV19, the J call TRBJ1-1, with D possibly matching TRBD1 (5 bases). The CDR3 spans 15 residues. The germline CDR1 and CDR2 sequences are LNHDA and SQIVND (reference sequence). Trimming removed 6 bases at V and 5 bases at J, with 19 bases between. Complete variable domain (other parts from reference TRBV19 and TRBJ1-1): DGGITQSPKYLFRKEGQNVTLSCEQNLNHDAMYWYRQDPGQGLRLIYYSQIVNDFQKGDIAEGYSVSREKKESFPLTVTSAQKNPTAFYLCASRAPQGVRTEAFFGQGTRLTVV.

Worth noting for this clone: The junction differs from germline at one of its ends, possibly a read error. This chain links TRBV10-3 with TRBJ1-4; 9 bases are a match to TRBD1. Looked up from germline, CDR1 is ENHRY and CDR2 is SYGVKD. CDR3 length: 14 residues. CDR3 bases: TGTGCCATCAGTGAGCTACAGGGGGCGGAAAAGCTGTTTTTT. It specifies CAISELQGAEKLFF.

The chain joins TRBV11-1 to TRBJ1-1, with 9 bases fitting TRBD1. The germline V gene encodes CDR1 SGHAT and CDR2 FQDESV (reference sequence). The V and J ends lost 5 bases and 5 bases, in that order; junction bases with no gene match: 6. This CDR3 is 14 amino acids long. The CDR3 bases are TGTGCCAGCAGCGAACAGGGGGCGCGTACTGAAGCTTTCTTT. It translates to CASSEQGARTEAFF.

The genes are TRBV6-1 and TRBJ1-5; D remains ambiguous. Trimming left V 2 bases short and J 0 bases short, with 17 bases between. The CDR3 totals 18 residues. CDR1 and CDR2 (germline): MNHNS, SASEGT. CDR3 nucleotides: TGTGCCAGCAGTGAAACAGCGGTTGGACTCAATAGCAATCAGCCCCAGCATTTT. It codes for CASSETAVGLNSNQPQHF.

This sequence joins TRBV5-8 and TRBJ1-2; 8 bases are a match to TRBD1. The length of the CDR3 is 15 residues. Germline-derived CDR1 and CDR2 are SGHTS and YDEGEE. The V gene end was trimmed by 4 bases and the J gene end by 5 bases; junction bases not matched to a gene: 10. DNA of the CDR3: TGTGCCAGCAGCATCAGGGGACAGGACTCGTATGGCTACACCTTC. It encodes CASSIRGQDSYGYTF.

This rearrangement joins TRBV5-1 to TRBJ2-5, with D perhaps TRBD2 (5 bases). The V end lost 2 bases, the J end lost 2 bases, and 7 bases lay between the germline ends. The CDR3 is 13 amino acids. Germline V gene data show CDR1 as SGHRS and CDR2 as YFSETQ. The CDR3 here is CASSFSGQETQYF. The DNA for the CDR3 is TGCGCCAGCAGCTTCTCGGGGCAAGAGACCCAGTACTTC.

V usage is TRBV5-1 and J usage is TRBJ2-3, with D unresolved. This CDR3 spans 15 amino acids. CDR1 and CDR2 (germline): SGHRS, YFSETQ. V lost 6 bases, J lost 6 bases, and 20 bases lay in between. CDR3 region: CASKAEIGPVDTQYF. The DNA for the CDR3 is TGCGCCAGCAAGGCCGAAATAGGCCCCGTGGATACGCAGTATTTT.

The genes are TRBV29-1 and TRBJ2-2; maybe TRBD1 (6 bases). The CDR3 is 14 residues long. Germline CDR1 and CDR2: SQVTM and ANQGSEA. Trimming left V 6 bases short and J 0 bases short, with 11 bases between. Written as DNA, the CDR3 is TGCAGCGTCGGACAGAGAACGAACACCGGGGAGCTGTTTTTT. This translates into CSVGQRTNTGELFF.

The gene calls are TRBV2 and TRBJ1-5; D call uncertain. The V end was cut by 0 bases, the J end by 0 bases, with 12 bases between. Looked up from germline, CDR1 is SNHLY and CDR2 is FYNNEI. This CDR3 is built from 17 residues. The CDR3 bases are TGTGCCAGCAGTGAAGCGCTCGGAGGCCATAGCAATCAGCCCCAGCATTTT. Translation gives CASSEALGGHSNQPQHF.

In DNA, the CDR3 is TGTGCCAGCAGCGCGGAGGGAAACAATCAGCCCCAGCATTTT. Translation: CASSAEGNNQPQHF. The chain has TRBV5-4 and TRBJ1-5; D remains ambiguous. Germline V gives CDR1 SGHNT, CDR2 YYREEE (reference sequence). CDR3 length: 14 amino acids. V lost 4 bases and J lost 3, with 11 bases in between.

This sequence joins TRBV7-9 and TRBJ1-4, with D maybe TRBD1 (5 bases). The CDR3 has 13 amino acids. Germline values: CDR1 SEHNR, CDR2 FQNEAQ (reference sequence). Trimming left V 1 base short and J 9 bases short, with 9 bases between. Here the CDR3 reads CASSLEPGQKLFF. The CDR3 bases are TGTGCCAGCAGCTTAGAGCCGGGGCAAAAACTGTTTTTT.

This clone was detected only a few times. J is TRBJ2-3 and V is TRBV7-3; 7 bases are a match to TRBD2. The CDR3 length is 16 residues. The V gene's germline CDR1 is SGHTA and CDR2 FQGTGA. J was trimmed by 4 bases and V by 2 bases; bases with no gene match: 9. The CDR3 nucleotides read TGTGCCAGCAGCTTACAGGGCGGGAGCTCTTCAGATACGCAGTATTTT. Protein: CASSLQGGSSSDTQYF.

This clone has more than one count but fewer than ten. The chain couples TRBV5-6 to TRBJ2-3, with 14 bases aligning to TRBD2. Per germline, CDR1 SGHDT and CDR2 YYEEEE. The length of the CDR3 is 18 residues. V shed 4 bases, J shed 4 bases, and the junction held 11 bases outside the gene matches. The CDR3 region has the DNA TGTGCCAGCAGCGCTGGACTAGCGGGGGGCCCCTGGGCAGATACGCAGTATTTT. Encoded protein: CASSAGLAGGPWADTQYF. The variable domain in full, completed from reference TRBV5-6 and TRBJ2-3, reads DAGVTQSPTHLIKTRGQQVTLRCSPKSGHDTVSWYQQALGQGPQFIFQYYEEEERQRGNFPDRFSGHQFPNYSSELNVNALLLGDSALYLCASSAGLAGGPWADTQYFGPGTRLTVL.

On this clone: The junction and the germline gene differ at one end; a read error may be behind it. This chain's CDR3 is CVSSADQGAETQYF. In DNA form, the CDR3 reads TGTGTCAGCAGCGCAGACCAGGGGGCGGAGACCCAGTACTTC. V is TRBV7-2 and J is TRBJ2-5, with 8 nucleotides matching TRBD1. Germline V gene lookup returns CDR1 SGHTA and CDR2 FQGNSA. CDR3 length: 14 residues.

The gene calls are TRBV5-1 and TRBJ2-5, with 8 bases fitting TRBD2. The germline CDR1 and CDR2 sequences are SGHRS and YFSETQ. The CDR3 has 15 residues. V lost 5 bases to trimming and J lost 5 bases; unmatched junction nucleotides: 11. CDR3 sequence: CASRITGTRGETQYF. CDR3 coding DNA: TGCGCCAGCAGGATAACCGGGACTAGGGGGGAGACCCAGTACTTC.

This rearrangement joins TRBV6-5 to TRBJ2-7; D is perhaps TRBD2 (6 bases). V lost 6 bases and J lost 1, with 13 bases in between. Germline CDR1 MNHEY, CDR2 SVGAGI. The CDR3 is 14 residues long. CDR3 nucleotide sequence: TGTGCCAGCAGAGGGAGGACGCGATCCTACGAGCAGTACTTC. This translates into CASRGRTRSYEQYF.

The table lists this clone with a count of one. V usage is TRBV19 and J usage is TRBJ1-5; D gene uncertain. The CDR3 is 16 amino acids. Per germline, CDR1 LNHDA and CDR2 SQIVND (reference sequence). The ends were cut back, 2 bases at V and 3 bases at J, with 14 bases in the middle. The CDR3 region has the DNA TGTGCCAGTAGTATACCCGCAGCCGTTAACAATCAGCCCCAGCATTTT. Protein sequence: CASSIPAAVNNQPQHF.

The chain is built from TRBV5-1 and TRBJ2-5, with 7 bases matching TRBD2. The J call could be wrong; TRBJ2-7 is a better fit for the DNA end. This CDR3 region has 15 residues. CDR1 and CDR2 from the germline V gene are SGHRS and YFSETQ. CDR3: CASSLAGGSWDEQYF. The CDR3 DNA is TGCGCCAGCAGCTTGGCCGGCGGGAGCTGGGACGAGCAGTACTTC.

By sample share, this clone is medium-sized. The V gene is TRBV5-6, the J gene TRBJ1-1; D is unclear. The CDR3 is 13 residues long. The germline V and J ends were trimmed by 1 base and 2 bases, with 6 bases remaining between them. Germline V gene lookup returns CDR1 SGHDT and CDR2 YYEEEE. The CDR3, as DNA: TGTGCCAGCAGCTTGACGGCAAACACTGAAGCTTTCTTT. Amino acid sequence: CASSLTANTEAFF.

The genes are TRBV15 and TRBJ2-1, with TRBD2 identical over 10 bases. This CDR3 has 16 residues. Trimming cost V 0 bases and J 7 bases; bases outside gene matches: 6. The germline gives CDR1 LNHNV, CDR2 YYDKDF (reference sequence). The CDR3 nucleotides are TGTGCCACCAGCAGAGAAACAGGACTAGCGGCGAATGAGCAGTTCTTC. This gives the protein CATSRETGLAANEQFF.

The rearrangement joins TRBV7-6 to TRBJ2-2; TRBD2 agrees at 8 bases. This CDR3 is built from 15 residues. CDR1 is SGHVS and CDR2 is FNYEAQ in the germline V gene. V trimming: 5 bases; J trimming: 5 bases; junction bases outside the gene matches: 7. CDR3 amino acids: CASSKIPGGTGELFF. In DNA, the CDR3 is TGTGCCAGCAGCAAAATACCGGGGGGGACCGGGGAGCTGTTTTTT.